This T cell receptor (beta chain) was recorded in a study of T cells in Graves' hyperthyroidism and ophthalmopathy. Among ophthalmopathy patients, the Clinical Activity Score reached at least 3, the NOSPECS grade reached at least 4, and duration remained under 3 months. Patients showing uncontrolled infection, other autoimmune disease, pregnancy or lactation were ineligible. PBMCs were sourced from over 8.5 ml fresh peripheral blood. The CDR3 regions of TCR beta were amplified from RNA transcripts. Carried out on the TCR CDR3, a first-round RT-PCR used the HTBI primer set. TCRdb passed the multiplex PCR reads through MiXCR, listing each CDR3 protein once. The sample lists 490,000 or so distinct CDR3 sequences, approximately 22% occurring once. Germline V lookup: CDR1 MNHNS, CDR2 SASEGT. With V trimmed by 1 base and J by 10 bases, 10 bases remained unmatched. The CDR3 has 16 amino acids. Findings and limits, study-wide: Blood samples included most of the expanded thyroid clonotypes exceeding 0.001.

In regard to this clonotype: Antigen specificity is unknown.

Sequencing was carried out using blood. The rearrangement links TRBV6-1 to TRBJ2-1, with 10 bases identical to TRBD1. The receptor comes from a woman in her 70s with Graves' ophthalmopathy. The CDR3, as DNA: TGTGCCAGCAGTGAAGTGACCGGGACAGGGGATGAGGAGCAGTTCTTC. Its protein product is CASSEVTGTGDEEQFF.